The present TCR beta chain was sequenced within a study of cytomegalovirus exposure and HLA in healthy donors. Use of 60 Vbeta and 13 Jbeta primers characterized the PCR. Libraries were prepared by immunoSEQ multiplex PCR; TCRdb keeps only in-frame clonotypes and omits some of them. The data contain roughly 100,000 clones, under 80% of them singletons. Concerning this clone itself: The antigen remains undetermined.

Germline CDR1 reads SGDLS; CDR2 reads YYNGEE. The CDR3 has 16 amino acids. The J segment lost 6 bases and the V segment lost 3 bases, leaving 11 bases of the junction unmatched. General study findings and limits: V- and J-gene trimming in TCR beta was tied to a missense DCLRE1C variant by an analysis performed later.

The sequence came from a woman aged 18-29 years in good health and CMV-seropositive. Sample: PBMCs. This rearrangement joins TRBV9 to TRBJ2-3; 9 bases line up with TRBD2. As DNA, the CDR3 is TGTGCCAGCAGCGGCCTAGCGGGGCCGAGTATGGATACGCAGTATTTT. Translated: CASSGLAGPSMDTQYF.